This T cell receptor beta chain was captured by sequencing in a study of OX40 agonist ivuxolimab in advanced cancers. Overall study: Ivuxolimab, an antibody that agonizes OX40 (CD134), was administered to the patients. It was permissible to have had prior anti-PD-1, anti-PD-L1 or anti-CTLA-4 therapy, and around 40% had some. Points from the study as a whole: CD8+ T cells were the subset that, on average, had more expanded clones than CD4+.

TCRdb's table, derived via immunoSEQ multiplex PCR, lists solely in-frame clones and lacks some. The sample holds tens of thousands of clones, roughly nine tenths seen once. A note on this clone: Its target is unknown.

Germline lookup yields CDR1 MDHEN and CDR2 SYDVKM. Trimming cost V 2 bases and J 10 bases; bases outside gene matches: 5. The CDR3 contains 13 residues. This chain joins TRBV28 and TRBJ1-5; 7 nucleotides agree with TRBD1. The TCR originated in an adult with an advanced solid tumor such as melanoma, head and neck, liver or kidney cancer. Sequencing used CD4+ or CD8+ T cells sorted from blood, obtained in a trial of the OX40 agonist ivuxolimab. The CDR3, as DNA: TGTGCCAGCAGTTTAATGGGACAGCTACCCCAGCATTTT. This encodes CASSLMGQLPQHF.